A selection of T cell receptor beta chains follows, all from one sample in a study of blood T cells in healthy people across ages. TCRdb used MiXCR to reprocess the 5' RACE reads, holding one entry per CDR3 protein. The profile shows about 580,000 distinct CDR3 sequences, around 48% of them singletons. The sample comprised blood. Every receptor here comes from an older man in good health. CDR3s include the opening cysteine and the closing phenylalanine or tryptophan. Each record gives: clone size, V gene, CDR3 protein. Size tells how often a clone was seen (once, few, many) or the class of an expanded clone, and some rows leave it out.

clone_size: .; v_call: TRBV29-1; cdr3_aa: CRVGRDSYEQYF
clone_size: .; v_call: TRBV12-3/TRBV12-4; cdr3_aa: CASSRGPTFEKLFF
clone_size: .; v_call: TRBV20-1; cdr3_aa: CSARRKDLPADTQYF
clone_size: few; v_call: TRBV20-1; cdr3_aa: CSARDPRTGAYEQYF
clone_size: few; v_call: TRBV12-5; cdr3_aa: CASGFVDTQYF
clone_size: .; v_call: TRBV20-1; cdr3_aa: CSASTHISPLHF
clone_size: few; v_call: TRBV6-6; cdr3_aa: CASSYSIGATEAFF
clone_size: .; v_call: TRBV20-1; cdr3_aa: CSAPQGARETQYF
clone_size: .; v_call: TRBV12-3/TRBV12-4; cdr3_aa: CASSSHSNYGYTF
clone_size: .; v_call: TRBV18; cdr3_aa: CASSPPGSSGANVLTF
clone_size: .; v_call: TRBV7-9; cdr3_aa: CASSSVVSPAFF
clone_size: .; v_call: TRBV6-5; cdr3_aa: CATTKGRTGELFF
clone_size: .; v_call: TRBV6-4; cdr3_aa: CACTARYKCSENIQYF
clone_size: few; v_call: TRBV7-8; cdr3_aa: CASSILRMSSYNEQFF
clone_size: .; v_call: TRBV29-1; cdr3_aa: CSDLSGALGNEQFF
clone_size: .; v_call: TRBV24-1; cdr3_aa: CATSDGTPKVLETQYF
clone_size: once; v_call: TRBV29-1; cdr3_aa: CSVHPWDYQETQYF
clone_size: .; v_call: TRBV15; cdr3_aa: CATSRVGRGETQYF
clone_size: .; v_call: TRBV20-1; cdr3_aa: CSARPLGGEKTYNEQFF
clone_size: few; v_call: TRBV9; cdr3_aa: CASSERVGTRDTQYF
clone_size: .; v_call: TRBV4-1; cdr3_aa: CASSRDSYGSPLHF
clone_size: many; v_call: TRBV6-5; cdr3_aa: CASRSNPGQGRDTQYF
clone_size: .; v_call: TRBV5-1; cdr3_aa: CASSSTGGSYNEQFF
clone_size: many; v_call: TRBV25-1; cdr3_aa: CASSESVGWREQYF
clone_size: .; v_call: TRBV5-1; cdr3_aa: CASSLGERDYPTQYF
clone_size: .; v_call: TRBV7-2; cdr3_aa: CASKLRWVADTQYF
clone_size: .; v_call: TRBV11-2; cdr3_aa: CASSPSGRTKNEQFF
clone_size: .; v_call: TRBV7-2; cdr3_aa: CASSPGRGGNYGYTF
clone_size: .; v_call: TRBV20-1; cdr3_aa: CSVTHGNGNYGYTF
clone_size: few; v_call: TRBV3-1; cdr3_aa: CASSPHQRSQFF
clone_size: .; v_call: TRBV20-1; cdr3_aa: CSARNSGSSTDTQYF
clone_size: many; v_call: TRBV6-5; cdr3_aa: CASSQTYGGELFF
clone_size: many; v_call: TRBV5-1; cdr3_aa: CASSLAREETQYF
clone_size: .; v_call: TRBV27; cdr3_aa: CASSFSQQNTEAFF
clone_size: .; v_call: TRBV14; cdr3_aa: CASSLGIGTGALNTEAFF
clone_size: .; v_call: TRBV7-2; cdr3_aa: CASSVGTRETQYF
clone_size: few; v_call: TRBV29-1; cdr3_aa: CSVEAHSEGYTF
clone_size: few; v_call: TRBV27; cdr3_aa: CASSFSRIYNEQFF
clone_size: many; v_call: TRBV6-6; cdr3_aa: CASSYRGRTEAFF
clone_size: few; v_call: TRBV25-1; cdr3_aa: CASSDNLAGGPDTQYF
clone_size: .; v_call: TRBV15; cdr3_aa: CATSRGLVDETQYF
clone_size: many; v_call: TRBV6-6; cdr3_aa: CASKFGTGDNSPLHF
clone_size: many; v_call: TRBV6-5; cdr3_aa: CASRGQNSGANVLTF
clone_size: .; v_call: TRBV6-5; cdr3_aa: CASSDNHKVDAQYF
clone_size: .; v_call: TRBV6-5; cdr3_aa: CASSYRGSSGAQETQYF
clone_size: .; v_call: TRBV7-2; cdr3_aa: CASSPRGSPNYNEQFF
clone_size: .; v_call: TRBV5-1; cdr3_aa: CASSVPSGNEQFF
clone_size: few; v_call: TRBV10-3; cdr3_aa: CAIRGDRSPLHF
clone_size: few; v_call: TRBV12-3/TRBV12-4; cdr3_aa: CASSFGLSGTDTQYF
clone_size: .; v_call: TRBV7-9; cdr3_aa: CASSSTGDSGNTIYF
clone_size: many; v_call: TRBV7-2; cdr3_aa: CASSLGGVMTDTQYF
clone_size: .; v_call: TRBV24-1; cdr3_aa: CATGLAGEGEQFF
clone_size: .; v_call: TRBV10-3; cdr3_aa: CAIKGQQTDTQYF
clone_size: .; v_call: TRBV7-3; cdr3_aa: CASSLTGAGVTDTQYF
clone_size: .; v_call: TRBV29-1; cdr3_aa: CSVNGGDTEAFF
clone_size: few; v_call: TRBV5-6; cdr3_aa: CASSLSGTSGETQYF
clone_size: .; v_call: TRBV7-2; cdr3_aa: CASSYPGLKDTQYF
clone_size: .; v_call: TRBV6-2/TRBV6-3; cdr3_aa: CASSSKEGGRFSRRETQFF
clone_size: .; v_call: TRBV9; cdr3_aa: CASSAGTGQVTQYF
clone_size: once; v_call: TRBV30; cdr3_aa: CACLGDRASETQYF